A selection of T cell receptor beta chains follows, all from one sample in a study of T cell repertoires in aging, cancer and after chemotherapy. TCRdb processed the multiplex PCR reads anew with MiXCR; each CDR3 protein has one entry. The sample has about 13,000 distinct CDR3 sequences, about 26% seen once. Sequenced input: blood. The receptors derive from a human donor in good health. Each CDR3 is given with its conserved first and last residue. Each record gives: clone size, V gene, CDR3 length, D gene, J gene, CDR3 DNA, CDR3 protein. D genes are given only for firm matches. Rows may omit the clone size; those that give it use once, few, many or a size class.

clone size: many; V gene: TRBV12-3/TRBV12-4; CDR3 length: 12; D gene: .; J gene: TRBJ1-2; CDR3 DNA: TGTGCCAGCAGTTCTGGGAACTATGGCTACACCTTC; CDR3 protein: CASSSGNYGYTF
clone size: few; V gene: TRBV7-3; CDR3 length: 17; D gene: .; J gene: TRBJ1-5; CDR3 DNA: TGTGCCAGCAGCTTATACTTCAGGGATGATAGCAATCAGCCCCAGCATTTT; CDR3 protein: CASSLYFRDDSNQPQHF
clone size: .; V gene: TRBV6-2/TRBV6-3; CDR3 length: 17; D gene: TRBD2; J gene: TRBJ2-3; CDR3 DNA: TGTGCCAGCAGTTCCCGGGGGGGGGTGCCAGGCACAGATACGCAGTATTTT; CDR3 protein: CASSSRGGVPGTDTQYF
clone size: .; V gene: TRBV19; CDR3 length: 13; D gene: TRBD2; J gene: TRBJ2-1; CDR3 DNA: TGTGCCAGTAGACTAGCGGGGGGAGGGGAGCAGTTCTTC; CDR3 protein: CASRLAGGGEQFF
clone size: few; V gene: TRBV19; CDR3 length: 14; D gene: .; J gene: TRBJ1-1; CDR3 DNA: TGTGCCAGTAGTATAGGGACATCGGTTACTGAAGCTTTCTTT; CDR3 protein: CASSIGTSVTEAFF
clone size: few; V gene: TRBV12-3/TRBV12-4; CDR3 length: 17; D gene: TRBD1; J gene: TRBJ2-7; CDR3 DNA: TGTGCCAGCAGTTATCCCCCAGGGACAGGGGACTCCTACGAGCAGTACTTC; CDR3 protein: CASSYPPGTGDSYEQYF
clone size: .; V gene: TRBV7-9; CDR3 length: 11; D gene: .; J gene: TRBJ2-7; CDR3 DNA: TGTGCCAGCAGCTTGTTCGGGGAGCAGTACTTC; CDR3 protein: CASSLFGEQYF
clone size: .; V gene: TRBV24-1; CDR3 length: 14; D gene: .; J gene: TRBJ2-3; CDR3 DNA: TGTGCCACCAGTGCTGGGGGGTCCACAGATACGCAGTATTTT; CDR3 protein: CATSAGGSTDTQYF
clone size: .; V gene: TRBV15; CDR3 length: 15; D gene: .; J gene: TRBJ1-2; CDR3 DNA: TGTGCCACCAGCAGAGAGCTTGGGGGAAGCTATGGCTACACCTTC; CDR3 protein: CATSRELGGSYGYTF
clone size: .; V gene: TRBV20-1; CDR3 length: 15; D gene: TRBD1; J gene: TRBJ1-1; CDR3 DNA: TGCAGTGCTAGAGAGGACAGGGGTATCGGCACTGAAGCTTTCTTT; CDR3 protein: CSAREDRGIGTEAFF
clone size: few; V gene: TRBV7-2; CDR3 length: 14; D gene: .; J gene: TRBJ2-7; CDR3 DNA: TGTGCCAGCAGCTTCTTGGCAGGGAGTTACGAGCAGTACTTC; CDR3 protein: CASSFLAGSYEQYF
clone size: .; V gene: TRBV14; CDR3 length: 14; D gene: .; J gene: TRBJ2-7; CDR3 DNA: TGTGCCAGCAGCCAAGGGGTCAAGAACTACGAGCAGTACTTC; CDR3 protein: CASSQGVKNYEQYF
clone size: few; V gene: TRBV6-5; CDR3 length: 12; D gene: .; J gene: TRBJ2-7; CDR3 DNA: TGTGCCACCAGACGGGACTCCTACGAGCAGTACTTC; CDR3 protein: CATRRDSYEQYF
clone size: .; V gene: TRBV7-2; CDR3 length: 13; D gene: .; J gene: TRBJ2-7; CDR3 DNA: TGTGCCAGCAGCTTGTTTGGGGAATACGAGCAGTACTTC; CDR3 protein: CASSLFGEYEQYF
clone size: .; V gene: TRBV30; CDR3 length: 14; D gene: .; J gene: TRBJ1-1; CDR3 DNA: TGTGCCTGGAGTATTGTAGGATTTAACACTGAAGCTTTCTTT; CDR3 protein: CAWSIVGFNTEAFF
clone size: .; V gene: TRBV4-1; CDR3 length: 15; D gene: TRBD1; J gene: TRBJ2-7; CDR3 DNA: TGCGCCAGCAGCCACAAGACAGGGTTGGTCTACGAGCAGTACTTC; CDR3 protein: CASSHKTGLVYEQYF
clone size: .; V gene: TRBV5-1; CDR3 length: 14; D gene: .; J gene: TRBJ1-2; CDR3 DNA: TGCGCCAGCAGCTTGGACAGGACTAACTATGGCTACACCTTC; CDR3 protein: CASSLDRTNYGYTF
clone size: few; V gene: TRBV6-5; CDR3 length: 14; D gene: .; J gene: TRBJ1-4; CDR3 DNA: TGTGCCAGCAGTGAGACCCTCGCTAATGAAAAACTGTTTTTT; CDR3 protein: CASSETLANEKLFF
clone size: medium-sized; V gene: TRBV29-1; CDR3 length: 12; D gene: TRBD1; J gene: TRBJ1-1; CDR3 DNA: TGCAGCGTTTCGTCAGGGGGCACTGAAGCTTTCTTT; CDR3 protein: CSVSSGGTEAFF
clone size: many; V gene: TRBV30; CDR3 length: 14; D gene: .; J gene: TRBJ1-2; CDR3 DNA: TGTGCCTGGAGGCCACTGGGGGCAAACTATGGCTACACCTTC; CDR3 protein: CAWRPLGANYGYTF
clone size: many; V gene: TRBV6-5; CDR3 length: 15; D gene: .; J gene: TRBJ2-3; CDR3 DNA: TGTGCCAGCAGAACGCCTAGAGGGATAGGGGATACGCAGTATTTT; CDR3 protein: CASRTPRGIGDTQYF
clone size: .; V gene: TRBV28; CDR3 length: 17; D gene: TRBD1; J gene: TRBJ2-1; CDR3 DNA: TGTGCCAGCAGTTTATGGGGACAGGGGGCGAAGGACAATGAGCAGTTCTTC; CDR3 protein: CASSLWGQGAKDNEQFF
clone size: .; V gene: TRBV20-1; CDR3 length: 14; D gene: .; J gene: TRBJ2-4; CDR3 DNA: TGCAGTGGTCATCCAGGGTTAGCCAAAAACATTCAGTACTTC; CDR3 protein: CSGHPGLAKNIQYF
clone size: few; V gene: TRBV6-5; CDR3 length: 13; D gene: .; J gene: TRBJ2-5; CDR3 DNA: TGTGCCAGCAGCTACGCCAGACAAGAGACCCAGTACTTC; CDR3 protein: CASSYARQETQYF
clone size: few; V gene: TRBV6-5; CDR3 length: 14; D gene: TRBD1; J gene: TRBJ2-2; CDR3 DNA: TGTGCCAGCAGCGGGACAGCCGACACCGGGGAGCTGTTTTTT; CDR3 protein: CASSGTADTGELFF
clone size: .; V gene: TRBV7-2; CDR3 length: 16; D gene: TRBD1; J gene: TRBJ1-4; CDR3 DNA: TGTGCCAGCAGCTCCCGGGGACAGGCGTTCGGAGGAAAACTGTTTTTT; CDR3 protein: CASSSRGQAFGGKLFF